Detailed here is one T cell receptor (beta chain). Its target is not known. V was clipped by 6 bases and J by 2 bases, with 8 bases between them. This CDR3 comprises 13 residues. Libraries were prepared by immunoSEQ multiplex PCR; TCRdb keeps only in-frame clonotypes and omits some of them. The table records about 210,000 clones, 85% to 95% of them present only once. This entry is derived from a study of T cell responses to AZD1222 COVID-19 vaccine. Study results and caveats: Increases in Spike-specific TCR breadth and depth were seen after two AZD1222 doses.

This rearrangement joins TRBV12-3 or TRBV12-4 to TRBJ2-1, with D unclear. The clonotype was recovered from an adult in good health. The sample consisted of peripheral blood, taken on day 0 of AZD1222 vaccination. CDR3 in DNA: TGTGCCAGCAGGGTGGGGACCTACAATGAGCAGTTCTTC. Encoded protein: CASRVGTYNEQFF.